The T cell receptor beta chain under discussion was sequenced for a study of T-cell reconstitution after alpha-beta-depleted transplantation in children (dated by TCRdb to about 2016). Regarding the complete study: The study quantitatively tracked T-cell immune reconstitution after TCRalphabeta/CD19-depleted allogeneic hematopoietic cell transplantation in children using TCR repertoire profiling. Study-wide findings and limitations: Over the following months the frequencies of hyperexpanded clones went down, and after one year T-cell counts and TCRbeta diversity were mostly credited to newly produced T cells. Apparently early alphabetaT-cell count recovery about two months after transplant reportedly relied on only several hundred rapidly expanded clones derived from non-depleted graft cells. In some patients, the high TCRbeta diversity seen at day 60 was put down to recipient T cells and intrathymic progenitors that had survived conditioning.

The treatment or condition label here, explained by the study, means: allogeneic hematopoietic cell transplantation with graft depleted of TCRalphabeta T cells and CD19 B cells. The children who served as transplant recipients had been given grafts of TCRalphabeta/CD19-depleted allogeneic hematopoietic cells. Deletion took 0 bases off V and 3 bases off J, with a span of 9 bases between the germline ends. The CDR3 measures 13 amino acids from cysteine to phenylalanine. CDR3 DNA is the only sequence kept; it has 39 bases, read in frame from the first base. CDR1 and CDR2 (DFQATT, SNEGSKA) derive from the germline V gene (reference sequence). This clonotype was detected many times. Its recognized antigen is unknown. The record has no base qualities; no much larger clone is one base away. Libraries were constructed by PCR. The sequencing machine was an Illumina HiSeq 2500. Molecular barcoding was employed in the preparation of TCR libraries, with unique molecular identifiers being used to normalize TCRbeta repertoire quantification. In-frame beta chains were kept once TCRdb had trimmed the public reads at Q25 with fastp and called clones with MiXCR. Rows matching on CDR3 protein sequence are summarized as one entry with the most common DNA and genes. In this sample the table shows 110,000 or so distinct CDR3 sequences, about 6% of which occur a single time. The ten largest clones represent around 23% of the sample.

The source is a male patient aged 2-9 years who had a stem cell transplant for acute lymphoblastic leukemia, so the T cells may come from the graft donor. Sequenced here: PBMCs, mostly from graft donor cells, sampled 360 days after TCRalphabeta/CD19-depleted stem cell transplant. This chain is built from TRBV20-1 and TRBJ2-7; the D gene assignment is ambiguous. The bases are TGCAGTGCTAGAGATAATGTGAACTACGAGCAGTACTTC. It translates as CSARDNVNYEQYF.